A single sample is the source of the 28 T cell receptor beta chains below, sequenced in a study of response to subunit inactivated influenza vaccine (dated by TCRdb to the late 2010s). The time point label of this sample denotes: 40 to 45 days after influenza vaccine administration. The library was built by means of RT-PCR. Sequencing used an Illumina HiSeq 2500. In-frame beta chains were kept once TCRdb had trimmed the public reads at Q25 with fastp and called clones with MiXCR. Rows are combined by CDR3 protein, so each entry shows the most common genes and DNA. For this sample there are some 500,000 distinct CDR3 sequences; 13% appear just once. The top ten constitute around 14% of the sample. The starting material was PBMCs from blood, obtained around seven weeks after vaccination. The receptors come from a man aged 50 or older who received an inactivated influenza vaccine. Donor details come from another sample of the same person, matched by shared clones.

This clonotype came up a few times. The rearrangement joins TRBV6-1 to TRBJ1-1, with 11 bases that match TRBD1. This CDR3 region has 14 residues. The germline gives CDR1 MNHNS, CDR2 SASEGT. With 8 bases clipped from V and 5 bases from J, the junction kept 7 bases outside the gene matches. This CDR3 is CASFGTGGKTEAFF. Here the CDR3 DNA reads TGTGCCAGCTTTGGGACAGGGGGGAAGACTGAAGCTTTCTTT.

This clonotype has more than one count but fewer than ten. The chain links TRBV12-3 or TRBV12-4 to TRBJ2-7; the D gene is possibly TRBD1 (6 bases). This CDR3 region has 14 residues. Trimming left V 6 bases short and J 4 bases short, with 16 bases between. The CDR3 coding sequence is TGTGCCAGCAGCCCTGGGACACTAGAATACGAGCAGTACTTC. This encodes CASSPGTLEYEQYF.

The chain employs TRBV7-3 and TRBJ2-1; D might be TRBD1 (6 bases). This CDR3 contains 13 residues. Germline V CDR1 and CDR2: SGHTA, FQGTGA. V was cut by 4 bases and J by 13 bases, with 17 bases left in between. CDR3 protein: CASSSLLGQRQFF. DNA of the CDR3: TGTGCCAGCAGCTCCCTGCTCGGACAGCGTCAGTTCTTC. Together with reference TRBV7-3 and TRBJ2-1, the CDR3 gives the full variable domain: GAGVSQTPSNKVTEKGKYVELRCDPISGHTALYWYRQSLGQGPEFLIYFQGTGAADDSGLPNDRFFAVRPEGSVSTLKIQRTERGDSAVYLCASSSLLGQRQFFGPGTRLTVL.

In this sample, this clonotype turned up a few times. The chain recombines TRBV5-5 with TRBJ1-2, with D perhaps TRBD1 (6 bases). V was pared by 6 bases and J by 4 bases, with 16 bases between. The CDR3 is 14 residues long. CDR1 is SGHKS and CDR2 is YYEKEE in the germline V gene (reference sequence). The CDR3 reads CASTWGQGGYGYTF. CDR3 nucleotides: TGTGCCAGCACGTGGGGGCAGGGCGGCTATGGCTACACCTTC.

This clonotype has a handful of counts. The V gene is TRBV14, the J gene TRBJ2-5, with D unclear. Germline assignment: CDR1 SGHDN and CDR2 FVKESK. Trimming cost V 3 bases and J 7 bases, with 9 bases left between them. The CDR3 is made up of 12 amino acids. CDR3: CASSQPMGTQYF. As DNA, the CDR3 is TGTGCCAGCAGCCAGCCAATGGGGACCCAGTACTTC.

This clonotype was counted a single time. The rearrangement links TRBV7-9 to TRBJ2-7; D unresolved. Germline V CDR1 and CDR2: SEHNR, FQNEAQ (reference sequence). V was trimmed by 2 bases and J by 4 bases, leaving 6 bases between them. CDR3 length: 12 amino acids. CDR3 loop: CASSLKLYEQYF. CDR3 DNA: TGTGCCAGCAGCTTAAAGTTATACGAGCAGTACTTC.

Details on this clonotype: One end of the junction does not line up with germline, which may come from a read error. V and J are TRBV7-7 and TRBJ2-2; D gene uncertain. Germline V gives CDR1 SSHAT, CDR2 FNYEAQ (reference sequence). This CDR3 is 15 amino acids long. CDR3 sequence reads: CASSPQRSNTGELFF. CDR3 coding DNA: TGTGCTAGCAGTCCCCAACGGTCGAACACCGGGGAGCTGTTTTTT.

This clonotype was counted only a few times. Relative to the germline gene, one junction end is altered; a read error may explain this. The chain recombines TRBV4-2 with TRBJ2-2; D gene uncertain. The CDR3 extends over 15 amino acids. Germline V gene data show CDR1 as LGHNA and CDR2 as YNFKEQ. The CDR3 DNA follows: TGTGCCAGCAGCCAAGATCGGTCATACACTGGGGAGCTGTTTTTT. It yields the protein CASSQDRSYTGELFF.

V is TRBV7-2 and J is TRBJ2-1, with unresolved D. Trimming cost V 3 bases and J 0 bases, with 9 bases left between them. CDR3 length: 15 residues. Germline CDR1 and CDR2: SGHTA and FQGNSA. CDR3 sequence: CASSFSPYSYNEQFF. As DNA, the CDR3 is TGTGCCAGCAGCTTTTCCCCTTACTCCTACAATGAGCAGTTCTTC. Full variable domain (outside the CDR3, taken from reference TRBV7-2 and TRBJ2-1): GAGVSQSPSNKVTEKGKDVELRCDPISGHTALYWYRQSLGQGLEFLIYFQGNSAPDKSGLPSDRFSAERTGGSVSTLTIQRTQQEDSAVYLCASSFSPYSYNEQFFGPGTRLTVL.

The CDR3 here is CASRGAGVAGELFF. The CDR3 nucleotides are TGTGCCAGCAGGGGGGCCGGGGTCGCCGGGGAGCTGTTTTTT. The chain links TRBV6-2 or TRBV6-3 to TRBJ2-2; TRBD1 is a possible D gene (6 bases). Germline V CDR1 and CDR2: MNHEY, SVGEGT. This CDR3 has 14 residues. V gave up 6 bases and J gave up 6 bases, with 14 bases separating them.

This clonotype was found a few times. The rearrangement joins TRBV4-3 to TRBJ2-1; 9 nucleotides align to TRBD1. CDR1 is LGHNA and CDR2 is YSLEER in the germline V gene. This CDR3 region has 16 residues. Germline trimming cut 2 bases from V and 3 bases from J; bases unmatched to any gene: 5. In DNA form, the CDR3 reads TGCGCCAGCAGCCAACGAGGGACAGGGAGCTACAATGAGCAGTTCTTC. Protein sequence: CASSQRGTGSYNEQFF.

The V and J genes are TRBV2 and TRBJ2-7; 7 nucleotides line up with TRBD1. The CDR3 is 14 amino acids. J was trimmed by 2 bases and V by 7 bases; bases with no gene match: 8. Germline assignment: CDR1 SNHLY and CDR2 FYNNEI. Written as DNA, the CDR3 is TGTGCCAGCAAACCGGGACAGTTACCCTACGAGCAGTACTTC. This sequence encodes CASKPGQLPYEQYF. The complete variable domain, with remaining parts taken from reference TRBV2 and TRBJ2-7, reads EPEVTQTPSHQVTQMGQEVILRCVPISNHLYFYWYRQILGQKVEFLVSFYNNEISEKSEIFDDQFSVERPDGSNFTLKIRSTKLEDSAMYFCASKPGQLPYEQYFGPGTRLTVT.

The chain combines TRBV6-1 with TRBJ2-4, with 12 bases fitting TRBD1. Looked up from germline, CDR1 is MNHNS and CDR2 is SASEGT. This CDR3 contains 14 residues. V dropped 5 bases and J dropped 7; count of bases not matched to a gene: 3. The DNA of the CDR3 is TGTGCCAGCAGTCCGGGACAGGGGGCGAACATTCAGTACTTC. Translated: CASSPGQGANIQYF.

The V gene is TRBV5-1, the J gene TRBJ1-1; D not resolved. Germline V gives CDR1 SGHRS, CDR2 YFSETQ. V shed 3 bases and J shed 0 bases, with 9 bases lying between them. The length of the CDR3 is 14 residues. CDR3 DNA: TGCGCCAGCAGCTGGGAACCTGTGAACACTGAAGCTTTCTTT. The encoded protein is CASSWEPVNTEAFF.

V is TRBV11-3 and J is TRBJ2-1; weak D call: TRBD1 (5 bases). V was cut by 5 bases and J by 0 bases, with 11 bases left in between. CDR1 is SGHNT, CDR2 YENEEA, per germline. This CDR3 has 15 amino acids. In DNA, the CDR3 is TGTGCCAGCAGCCCACAGGTTAGCTCCTACAATGAGCAGTTCTTC. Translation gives CASSPQVSSYNEQFF.

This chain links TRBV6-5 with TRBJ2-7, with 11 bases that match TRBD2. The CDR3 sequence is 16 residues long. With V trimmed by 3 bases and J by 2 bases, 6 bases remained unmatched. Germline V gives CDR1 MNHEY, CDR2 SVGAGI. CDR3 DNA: TGTGCCAGCAGTTATCAAACTAGCGGGAGAGCCTACGAGCAGTACTTC. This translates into CASSYQTSGRAYEQYF.

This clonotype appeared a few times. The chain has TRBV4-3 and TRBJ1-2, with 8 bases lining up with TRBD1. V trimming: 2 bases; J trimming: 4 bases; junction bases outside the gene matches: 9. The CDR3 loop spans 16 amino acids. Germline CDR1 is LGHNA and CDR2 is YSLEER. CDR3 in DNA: TGCGCCAGCAGCCAACAACAGGGGGGCCTGGGCTATGGCTACACCTTC. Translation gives CASSQQQGGLGYGYTF.

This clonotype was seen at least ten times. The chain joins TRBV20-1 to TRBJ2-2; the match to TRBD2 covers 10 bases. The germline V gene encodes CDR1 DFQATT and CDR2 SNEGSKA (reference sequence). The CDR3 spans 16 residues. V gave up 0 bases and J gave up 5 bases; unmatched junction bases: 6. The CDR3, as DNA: TGCAGTGCTAGAGATCTAGCGGGAGTTGTGACCGGGGAGCTGTTTTTT. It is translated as CSARDLAGVVTGELFF.

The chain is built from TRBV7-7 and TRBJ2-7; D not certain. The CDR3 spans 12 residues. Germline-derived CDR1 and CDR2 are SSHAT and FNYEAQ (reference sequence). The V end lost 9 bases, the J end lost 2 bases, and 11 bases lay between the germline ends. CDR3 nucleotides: TGTGCCAGAGCCGAACATACCTACGAGCAGTACTTC. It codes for CARAEHTYEQYF.

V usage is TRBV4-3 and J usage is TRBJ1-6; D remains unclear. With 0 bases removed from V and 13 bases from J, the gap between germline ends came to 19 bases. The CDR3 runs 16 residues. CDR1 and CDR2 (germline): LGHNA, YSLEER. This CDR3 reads CASSQDLTDTSSPLHF. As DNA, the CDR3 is TGCGCCAGCAGCCAAGATTTGACCGACACCTCTTCCCCCCTCCACTTT.

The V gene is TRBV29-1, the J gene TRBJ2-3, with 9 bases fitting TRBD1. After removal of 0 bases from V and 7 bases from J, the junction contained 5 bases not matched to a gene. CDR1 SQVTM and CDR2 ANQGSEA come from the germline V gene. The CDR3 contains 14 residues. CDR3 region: CSVEDWGQGNTQYF. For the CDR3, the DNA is TGCAGCGTTGAAGATTGGGGACAGGGAAATACGCAGTATTTT.

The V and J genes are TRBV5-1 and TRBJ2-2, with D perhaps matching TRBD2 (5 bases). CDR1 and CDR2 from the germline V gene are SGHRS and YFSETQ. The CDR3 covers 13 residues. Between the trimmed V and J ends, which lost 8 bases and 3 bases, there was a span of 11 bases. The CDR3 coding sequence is TGCGCCAGTAGGCAAGCGGACACCGGGGAGCTGTTTTTT. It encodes CASRQADTGELFF.

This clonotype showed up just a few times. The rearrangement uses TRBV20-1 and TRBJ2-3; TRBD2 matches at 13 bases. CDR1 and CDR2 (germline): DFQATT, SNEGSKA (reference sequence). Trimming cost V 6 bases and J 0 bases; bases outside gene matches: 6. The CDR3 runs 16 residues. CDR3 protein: CSATGTSGTSTDTQYF. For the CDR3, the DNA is TGCAGTGCCACCGGGACTAGCGGGACTAGCACAGATACGCAGTATTTT.

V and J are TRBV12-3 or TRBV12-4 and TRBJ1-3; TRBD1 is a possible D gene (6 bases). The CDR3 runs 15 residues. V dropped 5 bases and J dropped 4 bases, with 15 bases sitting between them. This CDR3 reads CASSRGGGRGNTIYF. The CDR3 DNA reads TGTGCCAGCAGTCGCGGGGGGGGGCGAGGAAACACCATATATTTT.

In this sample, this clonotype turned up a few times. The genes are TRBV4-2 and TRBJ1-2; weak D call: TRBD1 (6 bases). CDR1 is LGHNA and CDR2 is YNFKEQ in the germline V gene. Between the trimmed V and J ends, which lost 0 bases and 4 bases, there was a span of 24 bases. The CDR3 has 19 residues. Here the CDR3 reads CASSQDPVGGTGLRYGYTF. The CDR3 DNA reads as TGTGCCAGCAGCCAAGATCCAGTCGGGGGCACAGGGCTGCGCTATGGCTACACCTTC.

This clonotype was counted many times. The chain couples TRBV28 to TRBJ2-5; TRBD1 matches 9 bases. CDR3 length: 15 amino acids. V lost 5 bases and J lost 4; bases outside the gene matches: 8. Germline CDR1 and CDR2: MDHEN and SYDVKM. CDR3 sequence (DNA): TGTGCCAGCAGTCTGGACAGGGGTAGGGGAGAGACCCAGTACTTC. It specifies CASSLDRGRGETQYF. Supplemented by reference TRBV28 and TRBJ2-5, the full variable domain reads DVKVTQSSRYLVKRTGEKVFLECVQDMDHENMFWYRQDPGLGLRLIYFSYDVKMKEKGDIPEGYSVSREKKERFSLILESASTNQTSMYLCASSLDRGRGETQYFGPGTRLLVL.

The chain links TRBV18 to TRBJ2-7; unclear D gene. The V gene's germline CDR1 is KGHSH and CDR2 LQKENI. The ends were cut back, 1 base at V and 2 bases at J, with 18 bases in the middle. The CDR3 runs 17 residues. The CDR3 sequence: CASSPQYGSLATYEQYF. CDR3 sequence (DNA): TGTGCCAGCTCACCACAATACGGTTCACTTGCGACCTACGAGCAGTACTTC.

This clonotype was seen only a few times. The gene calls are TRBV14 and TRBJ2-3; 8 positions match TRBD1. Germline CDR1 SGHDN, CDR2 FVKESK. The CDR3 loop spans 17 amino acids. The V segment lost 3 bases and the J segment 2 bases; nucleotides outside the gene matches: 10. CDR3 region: CASSHTRGTGDTDTQYF. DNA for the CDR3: TGTGCCAGCAGCCATACACGAGGGACAGGAGACACAGATACGCAGTATTTT. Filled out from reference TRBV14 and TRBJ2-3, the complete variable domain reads EAGVTQFPSHSVIEKGQTVTLRCDPISGHDNLYWYRRVMGKEIKFLLHFVKESKQDESGMPNNRFLAERTGGTYSTLKVQPAELEDSGVYFCASSHTRGTGDTDTQYFGPGTRLTVL.